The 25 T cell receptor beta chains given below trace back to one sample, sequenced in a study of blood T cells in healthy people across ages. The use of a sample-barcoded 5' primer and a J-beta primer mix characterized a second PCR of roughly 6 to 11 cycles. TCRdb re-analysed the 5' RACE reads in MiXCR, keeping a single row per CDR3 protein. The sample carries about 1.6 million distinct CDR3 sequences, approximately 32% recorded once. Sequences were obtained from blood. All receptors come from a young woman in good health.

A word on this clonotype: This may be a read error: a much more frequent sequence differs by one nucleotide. CDR3 in DNA: TGTGCCAGCAGCTTAGCGCGGACAGGTTTGTCGTACGAGCAGTACTTC. Protein: CASSLARTGLSYEQYF. V and J are TRBV7-9 and TRBJ2-4; 7 bases are a match to TRBD1. With the DNA end fitting TRBJ2-7 better, the J assignment may be wrong. CDR3 length: 16 amino acids. Germline V gene data show CDR1 as SEHNR and CDR2 as FQNEAQ (reference sequence).

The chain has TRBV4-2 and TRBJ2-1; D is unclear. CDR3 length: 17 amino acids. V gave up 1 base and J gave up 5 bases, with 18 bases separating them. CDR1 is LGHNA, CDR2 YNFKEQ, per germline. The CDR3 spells CASSQGSIGYSHNEQFF. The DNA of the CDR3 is TGTGCCAGCAGCCAAGGAAGTATCGGCTATTCCCACAATGAGCAGTTCTTC.

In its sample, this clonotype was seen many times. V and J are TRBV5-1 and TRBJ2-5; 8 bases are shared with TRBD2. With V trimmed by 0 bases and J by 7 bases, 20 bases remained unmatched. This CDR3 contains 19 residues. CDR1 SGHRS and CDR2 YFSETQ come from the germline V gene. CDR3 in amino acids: CASSLATLIAGYRSGTQYF. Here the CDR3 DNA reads TGCGCCAGCAGCTTGGCCACCCTTATAGCGGGGTACCGGAGTGGGACCCAGTACTTC.

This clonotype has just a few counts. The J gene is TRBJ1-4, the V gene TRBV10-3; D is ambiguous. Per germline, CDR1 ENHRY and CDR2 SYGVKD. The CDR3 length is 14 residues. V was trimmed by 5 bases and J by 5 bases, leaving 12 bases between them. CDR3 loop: CAISQVQNNEKLFF. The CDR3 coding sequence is TGTGCCATCAGTCAAGTACAGAACAATGAAAAACTGTTTTTT.

The CDR3 sequence: CASSLVGGGSYSEQFF. CDR3 nucleotides: TGTGCCAGCAGCTTAGTCGGCGGGGGTTCCTACTCTGAGCAGTTCTTC. The genes are TRBV7-2 and TRBJ2-1; TRBD2 matches at 7 bases. J gave up 9 bases and V 1 base, and 12 bases lay outside the gene matches. Germline V gives CDR1 SGHTA, CDR2 FQGNSA. The CDR3 sequence is 16 residues long.

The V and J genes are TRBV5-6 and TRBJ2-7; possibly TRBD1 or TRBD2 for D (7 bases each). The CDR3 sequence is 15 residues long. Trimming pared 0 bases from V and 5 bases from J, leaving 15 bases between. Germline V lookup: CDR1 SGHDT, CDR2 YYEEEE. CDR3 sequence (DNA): TGTGCCAGCAGCTTGGGACAGGGAGGGATCCACGAGCAGTACTTC. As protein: CASSLGQGGIHEQYF.

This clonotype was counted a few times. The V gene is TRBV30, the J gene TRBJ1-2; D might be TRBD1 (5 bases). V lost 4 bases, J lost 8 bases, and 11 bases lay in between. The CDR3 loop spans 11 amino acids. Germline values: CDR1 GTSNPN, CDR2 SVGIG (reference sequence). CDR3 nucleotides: TGTGCCTGGACCCAGGGTGGCGGCTACACCTTC. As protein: CAWTQGGGYTF.

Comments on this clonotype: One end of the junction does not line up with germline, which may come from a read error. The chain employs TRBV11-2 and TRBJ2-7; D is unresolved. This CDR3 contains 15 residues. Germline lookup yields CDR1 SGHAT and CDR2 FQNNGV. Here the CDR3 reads CTSSLEYSRLSEQYF. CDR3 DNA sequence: TGTACCAGCAGCTTAGAATACTCCCGATTGAGCGAGCAGTACTTC.

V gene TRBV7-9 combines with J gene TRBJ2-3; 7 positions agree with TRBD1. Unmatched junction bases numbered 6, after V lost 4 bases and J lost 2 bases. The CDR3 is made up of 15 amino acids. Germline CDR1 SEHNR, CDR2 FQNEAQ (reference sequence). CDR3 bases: TGTGCCAGCAGCTCCCGGACAGGTACCACAGATACGCAGTATTTT. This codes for CASSSRTGTTDTQYF.

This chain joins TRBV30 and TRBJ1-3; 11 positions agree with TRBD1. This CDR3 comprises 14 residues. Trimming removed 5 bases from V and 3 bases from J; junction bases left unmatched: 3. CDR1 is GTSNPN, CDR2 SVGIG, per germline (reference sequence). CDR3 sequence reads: CAWEDRGLGNTIYF. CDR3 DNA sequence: TGTGCCTGGGAGGACAGGGGGCTTGGAAACACCATATATTTT.

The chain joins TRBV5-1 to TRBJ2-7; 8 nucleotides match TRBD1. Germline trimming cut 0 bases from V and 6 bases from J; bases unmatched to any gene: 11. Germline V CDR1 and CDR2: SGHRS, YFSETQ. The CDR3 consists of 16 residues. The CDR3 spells CASSLEATSRGLEQYF. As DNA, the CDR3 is TGCGCCAGCAGCTTGGAGGCCACTAGCAGGGGGCTCGAGCAGTACTTC.

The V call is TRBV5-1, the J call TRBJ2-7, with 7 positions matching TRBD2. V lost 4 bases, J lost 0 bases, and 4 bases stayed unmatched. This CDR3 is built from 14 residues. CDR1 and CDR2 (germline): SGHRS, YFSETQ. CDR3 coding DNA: TGCGCCAGCAGCATCAGCGGGAACTCCTACGAGCAGTACTTC. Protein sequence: CASSISGNSYEQYF.

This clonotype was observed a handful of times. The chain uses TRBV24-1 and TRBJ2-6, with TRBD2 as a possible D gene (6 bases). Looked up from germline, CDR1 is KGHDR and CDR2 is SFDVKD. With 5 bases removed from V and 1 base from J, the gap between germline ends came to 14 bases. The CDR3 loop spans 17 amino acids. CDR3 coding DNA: TGTGCCACCAGTGGTGTTAGCGGTCTATCTGGGGCCAACGTCCTGACTTTC. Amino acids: CATSGVSGLSGANVLTF.

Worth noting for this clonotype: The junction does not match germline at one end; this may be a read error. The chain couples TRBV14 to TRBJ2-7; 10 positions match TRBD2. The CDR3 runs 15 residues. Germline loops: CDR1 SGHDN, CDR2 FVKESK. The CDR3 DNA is TGTGCCAGCGGCCACTCCAGCGGGAGGGGCTACGAGCAGTACTTC. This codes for CASGHSSGRGYEQYF. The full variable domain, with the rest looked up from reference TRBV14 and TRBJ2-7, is EAGVTQFPSHSVIEKGQTVTLRCDPISGHDNLYWYRRVMGKEIKFLLHFVKESKQDESGMPNNRFLAERTGGTYSTLKVQPAELEDSGVYFCASGHSSGRGYEQYFGPGTRLTVT.

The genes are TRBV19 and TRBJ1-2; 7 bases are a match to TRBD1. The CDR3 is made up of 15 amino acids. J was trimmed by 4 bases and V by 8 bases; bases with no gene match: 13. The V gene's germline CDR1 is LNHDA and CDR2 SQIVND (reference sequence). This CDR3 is CASSLNRGQSYGYTF. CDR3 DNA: TGTGCCAGTTCCCTGAATAGGGGGCAGAGCTATGGCTACACCTTC.

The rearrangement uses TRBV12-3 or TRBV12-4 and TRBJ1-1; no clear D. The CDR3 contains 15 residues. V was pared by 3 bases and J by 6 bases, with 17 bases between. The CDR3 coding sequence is TGTGCCAGCAGTTTTTGGGCGGCGGCTTCGGCTGAAGCTTTCTTT. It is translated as CASSFWAAASAEAFF.

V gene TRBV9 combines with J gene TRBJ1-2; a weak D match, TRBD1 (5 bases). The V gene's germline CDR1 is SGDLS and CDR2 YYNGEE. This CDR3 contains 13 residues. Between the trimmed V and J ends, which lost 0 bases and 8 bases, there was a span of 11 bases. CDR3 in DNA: TGTGCCAGCAGCGTAGGGTCTGGGGACGGCTACACCTTC. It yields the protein CASSVGSGDGYTF.

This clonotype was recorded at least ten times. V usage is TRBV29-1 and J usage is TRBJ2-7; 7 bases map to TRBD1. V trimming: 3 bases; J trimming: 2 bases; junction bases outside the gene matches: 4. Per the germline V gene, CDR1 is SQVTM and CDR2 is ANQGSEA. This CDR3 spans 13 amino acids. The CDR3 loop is CSVDGDSTYEQYF. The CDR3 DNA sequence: TGCAGCGTTGACGGGGACAGCACCTACGAGCAGTACTTC.

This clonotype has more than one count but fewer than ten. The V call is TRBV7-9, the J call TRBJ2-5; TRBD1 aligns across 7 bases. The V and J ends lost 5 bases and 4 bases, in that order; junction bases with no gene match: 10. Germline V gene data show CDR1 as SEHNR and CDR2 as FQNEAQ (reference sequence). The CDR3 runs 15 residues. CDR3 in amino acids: CASSRHRGGGETQYF. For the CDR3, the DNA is TGTGCCAGCAGCCGCCACAGGGGTGGTGGAGAGACCCAGTACTTC.

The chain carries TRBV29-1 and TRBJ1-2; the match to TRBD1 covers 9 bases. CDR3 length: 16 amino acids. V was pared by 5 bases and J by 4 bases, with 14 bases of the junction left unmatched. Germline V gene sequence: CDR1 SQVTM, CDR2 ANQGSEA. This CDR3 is CSVHKGQGLFGYGYTF. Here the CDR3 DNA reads TGCAGCGTTCATAAGGGACAGGGTTTATTTGGCTATGGCTACACCTTC.

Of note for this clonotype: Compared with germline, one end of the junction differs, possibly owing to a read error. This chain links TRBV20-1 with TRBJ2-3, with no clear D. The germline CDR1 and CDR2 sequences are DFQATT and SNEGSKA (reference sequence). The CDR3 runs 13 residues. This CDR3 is CSARGIDQDAQYF. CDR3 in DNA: TGCAGTGCTAGAGGAATCGATCAAGATGCGCAGTATTTT.

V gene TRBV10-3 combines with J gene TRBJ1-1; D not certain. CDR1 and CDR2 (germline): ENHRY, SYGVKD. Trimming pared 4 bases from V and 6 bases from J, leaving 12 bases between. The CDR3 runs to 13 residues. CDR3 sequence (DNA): TGTGCCATCAGTGGTGGCCGCCCCGCTGAAGCTTTCTTT. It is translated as CAISGGRPAEAFF.

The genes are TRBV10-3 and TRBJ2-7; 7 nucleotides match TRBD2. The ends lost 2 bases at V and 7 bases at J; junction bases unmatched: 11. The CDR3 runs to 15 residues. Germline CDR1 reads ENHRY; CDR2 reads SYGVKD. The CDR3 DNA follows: TGTGCCATCAGTGAGGACGTAGCGGGCCAGGATGAGCAGTACTTC. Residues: CAISEDVAGQDEQYF.

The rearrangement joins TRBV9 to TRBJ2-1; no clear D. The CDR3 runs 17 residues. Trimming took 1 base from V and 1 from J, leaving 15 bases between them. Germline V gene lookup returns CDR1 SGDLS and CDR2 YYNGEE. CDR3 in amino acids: CASSVSPVPGSYNEQFF. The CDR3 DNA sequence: TGTGCCAGCAGCGTAAGTCCAGTCCCCGGTTCCTACAATGAGCAGTTCTTC.

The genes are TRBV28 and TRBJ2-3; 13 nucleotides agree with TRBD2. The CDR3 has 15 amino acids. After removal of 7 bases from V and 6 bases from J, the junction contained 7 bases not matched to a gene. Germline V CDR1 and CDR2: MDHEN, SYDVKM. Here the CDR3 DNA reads TGTGCCAGCACCTTCGGACTAGCGGGAGCGGATACGCAGTATTTT. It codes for CASTFGLAGADTQYF.